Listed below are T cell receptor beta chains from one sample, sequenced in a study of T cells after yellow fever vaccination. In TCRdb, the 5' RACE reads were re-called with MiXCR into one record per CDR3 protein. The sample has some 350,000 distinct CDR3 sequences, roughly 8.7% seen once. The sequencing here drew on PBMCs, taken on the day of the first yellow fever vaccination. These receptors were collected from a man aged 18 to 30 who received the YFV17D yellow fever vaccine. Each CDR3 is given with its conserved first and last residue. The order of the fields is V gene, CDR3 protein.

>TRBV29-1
CSVVGTGEETQYF
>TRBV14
CASSHPRDTSITYNEQFF
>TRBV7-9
CASRPGALETQYF
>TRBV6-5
CASSYSRGRTGAFF
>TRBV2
CASSDQLAGNTIYF
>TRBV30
CAWSGQGNQPQHF
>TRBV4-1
CASSPFLLASSTDTQYF
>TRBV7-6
CASSLALQETQYF
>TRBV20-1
CSAQTGLAQYF
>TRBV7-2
CASSFNWGGEETQYF
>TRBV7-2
CASSLGRNEQFF
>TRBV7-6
CASSPGTGVGKTQYF
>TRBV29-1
CSAGENTEAFF
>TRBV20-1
CSAGDSQKNIQYF
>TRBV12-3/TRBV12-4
CASHSVGSNQPQHF
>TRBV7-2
CASSLWGSSSYNEQFF
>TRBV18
CASSATGSPGANVLTF
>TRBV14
CASSQDGPRSGELFF
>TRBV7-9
CASSSGQGTSYNEQFF
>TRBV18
CASSPPGSLGYEQYF
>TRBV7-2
CASSPGQGNLYEQYF
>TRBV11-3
CASSLDGRGNEQFF
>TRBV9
CASSVGTGEVGELFF
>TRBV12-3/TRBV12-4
CASSFGTGGGINYGYTF
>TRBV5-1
CASSLSGTTEAFF
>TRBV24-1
CATSDGVTAGNGYTF
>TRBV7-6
CASSLTVAPDTQYF
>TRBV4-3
CASSQDLDFEAFF
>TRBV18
CASSPRTVDLPWAKNIQYF
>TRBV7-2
CASSLGLAKQETQYF
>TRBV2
CASQLQGAGELFF
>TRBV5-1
CASSSTPVPKDTEAFF
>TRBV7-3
CASSLTGTSTDTQYF
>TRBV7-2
CASSGQLRGQETQYF
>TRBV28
CASSLFGQRLNEQFF
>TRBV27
CASSLQESYNEQFF
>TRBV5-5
CASSLVGGDQPQHF
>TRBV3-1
CASSQLAGANTGELFF
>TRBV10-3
CAIRGAASDTGELFF
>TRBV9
CASSGTGLITSPYGYTF
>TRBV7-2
CASSPGQLHGYTF
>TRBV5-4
CASSIDSYEQYF
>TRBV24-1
CATSDLIPSTGELFF